The rows below give T cell receptor beta chains drawn from one sample of a study of blood T cell repertoires in COVID-19. Clones were read by immunoSEQ multiplex PCR, and TCRdb kept only the in-frame ones, dropping some. Here the sample spans fewer than 200,000 clones, around 82% being singletons. Sequences were obtained from peripheral blood. Source of these receptors: a man in his fifties or sixties who had recovered from COVID-19. Each CDR3 is given with its conserved first and last residue. Fields, in order: CDR3 length, V gene, J gene, CDR3 protein.

>15|TRBV11-2|TRBJ2-2
CASSTRLTNTGELFF
>13|TRBV28|TRBJ2-7
CASSLGGPYEQYF
>14|TRBV9|TRBJ2-7
CASSVSGTGSEQYF
>15|TRBV11-2|TRBJ2-3
CASSLLGQGKDTQYF
>15|TRBV10-3|TRBJ2-7
CAISENPGGETEQYF
>15|TRBV5-1|TRBJ2-1
CASRIDRGPINEQFF
>16|TRBV5-6|TRBJ2-7
CASSLRRWPGPSEQYF
>14|TRBV18|TRBJ2-7
CASSPPQGDYEQYF
>15|TRBV4-1|TRBJ2-2
CASSQPGQNTGELFF
>17|TRBV19|TRBJ2-5
CASSIASGGGRSKTQYF
>14|TRBV6-6|TRBJ1-4
CASSFRQGNEKLFF
>14|TRBV27|TRBJ1-2
CASSLRGREGGYTF
>14|TRBV2|TRBJ2-7
CASSETGGFHEQYF
>12|TRBV6-6|TRBJ1-5
CASSGGDQPQHF